The 25 T cell receptor beta chains reported below all come from one sample, sequenced in a study of identical twins. From the 5' RACE reads, TCRdb called clonotypes with MiXCR, one entry per CDR3 protein. The profile shows 550,000 to 700,000 distinct CDR3 sequences, just under 10% of them singletons. This sample also belongs to another study, concerning yellow fever vaccine responses in identical twins.

Sequencing was performed on PBMCs. These receptor sequences come from a woman in her late teens or twenties in good health.

In its sample, this clonotype was seen a few times. The chain recombines TRBV29-1 with TRBJ2-5; tentative D call: TRBD1 (5 bases). V was cut by 2 bases and J by 3 bases, with 16 bases left in between. CDR1 and CDR2 from the germline V gene are SQVTM and ANQGSEA. The CDR3 is made up of 15 amino acids. The CDR3 sequence is CSVEPPRESKETQYF. The CDR3 region has the DNA TGCAGCGTTGAACCCCCCAGGGAAAGTAAAGAGACCCAGTACTTC.

This clonotype has more than one count but fewer than ten. The chain recombines TRBV3-1 with TRBJ1-3; D gene uncertain. Germline V gene lookup returns CDR1 LGHDT and CDR2 YNNKEL (reference sequence). Trimming removed 0 bases from V and 0 bases from J, with 9 bases in between. The CDR3 spans 16 residues. The CDR3 reads CASSQEGSYSGNTIYF. CDR3 coding DNA: TGTGCCAGCAGCCAAGAAGGCAGCTACTCTGGAAACACCATATATTTT.

In this sample, this clonotype turned up many times. The chain combines TRBV12-3 or TRBV12-4 with TRBJ2-3, with 10 nucleotides matching TRBD2. The V and J ends lost 5 bases and 4 bases, in that order; junction bases with no gene match: 6. This CDR3 comprises 15 residues. CDR3 sequence (DNA): TGTGCCAGCAGTCCAAGCGGGGGGGCCTCAGATACGCAGTATTTT. Its protein product is CASSPSGGASDTQYF.

This clonotype came up a few times. V and J are TRBV27 and TRBJ2-7; D is perhaps TRBD1 (6 bases). Germline V gene sequence: CDR1 MNHEY, CDR2 SMNVEV (reference sequence). V was cut by 3 bases and J by 6 bases, with 12 bases left in between. This CDR3 is built from 13 residues. CDR3 residues: CASSLSTGIEQYF. The CDR3 DNA is TGTGCCAGCAGTTTGTCTACAGGGATCGAGCAGTACTTC.

This clonotype was recorded a few times. This chain connects TRBV11-2 to TRBJ2-3, with unresolved D. Trimming pared 1 base from V and 10 bases from J, leaving 3 bases between. Germline loops: CDR1 SGHAT, CDR2 FQNNGV. The CDR3 has 10 amino acids. The CDR3 nucleotides are TGTGCCAGCAGCTTAGTGGCGCAGTATTTT. Translated, it gives CASSLVAQYF. Combining the CDR3 with reference TRBV11-2 and TRBJ2-3 gives the whole variable domain EAGVAQSPRYKIIEKRQSVAFWCNPISGHATLYWYQQILGQGPKLLIQFQNNGVVDDSQLPKDRFSAERLKGVDSTLKIQPAKLEDSAVYLCASSLVAQYFGPGTRLTVL.

The rearrangement joins TRBV14 to TRBJ2-7; 9 nucleotides align to TRBD2. The trim removed 0 bases at V and 3 bases at J, leaving 12 bases unmatched. This CDR3 is built from 18 residues. CDR1 and CDR2 from the germline V gene are SGHDN and FVKESK. CDR3 protein: CASSQDLFGGGAFYEQYF. The CDR3, as DNA: TGTGCCAGCAGCCAAGATCTATTCGGCGGGGGGGCCTTCTACGAGCAGTACTTC.

V gene TRBV5-1 combines with J gene TRBJ2-7; the match to TRBD2 covers 13 bases. The germline gives CDR1 SGHRS, CDR2 YFSETQ. Unmatched junction bases numbered 10, after V lost 1 base and J lost 3 bases. CDR3 length equals 18 residues. In nucleotides, the CDR3 is TGCGCCAGCAGCTTGCGGACTAGCGGGAGCCCCTTCGACTACGAGCAGTACTTC. Protein product: CASSLRTSGSPFDYEQYF.

The table lists this clonotype with a count of one. This may stem from a read error, because a much larger clone lies one nucleotide away. The rearrangement uses TRBV6-2 or TRBV6-3 and TRBJ2-1; perhaps TRBD1 as D (8 bases). The germline gives CDR1 MNHEY, CDR2 SVGEGT. This CDR3 region has 15 residues. CDR3 loop: CSSSYRGGSYNEQFF. As DNA, the CDR3 is TGTTCCAGCAGTTACAGGGGGGGGTCCTACAATGAGCAGTTCTTC.

As concerns this clonotype: A much larger clone sits a single nucleotide away, making a read error possible. This rearrangement joins TRBV20-1 to TRBJ2-2, with TRBD1 as a possible D gene (5 bases). The CDR3 covers 15 residues. CDR1 is DFQATT and CDR2 is SNEGSKA in the germline V gene (reference sequence). CDR3 DNA: TGCTGTGCTCCCCAATGGGGCCAGCGTGGCGGGGAGCTGTTTTTT. Its protein product is CCAPQWGQRGGELFF.

This clonotype was found many times. The chain is built from TRBV10-3 and TRBJ2-1; D gene unclear. The CDR3 totals 11 residues. The ends were cut back, 8 bases at V and 5 bases at J, with 7 bases in the middle. In germline, CDR1 is ENHRY, CDR2 SYGVKD. The CDR3 coding sequence is TGTGCCATCGCAAGCAACAATGAGCAGTTCTTC. Its protein is CAIASNNEQFF.

This clonotype has more than one count but fewer than ten. It may be a read error: a sequence one base away is much more abundant. This sequence joins TRBV20-1 and TRBJ2-1; D remains ambiguous. Germline V gives CDR1 DFQATT, CDR2 SNEGSKA (reference sequence). The CDR3 spans 16 residues. The CDR3 sequence is CCASYPRMNSYNEQFF. CDR3 nucleotides: TGCTGTGCTAGTTACCCCCGCATGAACTCCTACAATGAGCAGTTCTTC.

J is TRBJ1-1 and V is TRBV6-1, with D hard to call. CDR1 MNHNS and CDR2 SASEGT come from the germline V gene. The ends were cut back, 7 bases at V and 4 bases at J, with 16 bases in the middle. The CDR3 is 14 residues long. The CDR3 nucleotides are TGTGCCAGCACCAAACAAAGAGCGGGCACTGAAGCTTTCTTT. It yields the protein CASTKQRAGTEAFF.

This clonotype showed up many times. The chain couples TRBV21-1 to TRBJ2-1; the table names TRBD1, a call not compared with the DNA. TRBV21-1 is tagged as a pseudogene. The CDR3 contains 14 residues. CDR3 sequence (DNA): TGTGCCAGGGAGGGACAGGGGAACTACAATGAGCAGTTCTTC. This gives the protein CAREGQGNYNEQFF.

V gene TRBV6-1 combines with J gene TRBJ2-5, with D perhaps matching TRBD2 (6 bases). CDR1 is MNHNS, CDR2 SASEGT, per germline. This CDR3 comprises 15 residues. Trimming removed 6 bases from V and 1 base from J, with 15 bases in between. For the CDR3, the DNA is TGTGCCAGCAGCGGTGGAGGGCCTTCCCAAGAGACCCAGTACTTC. This translates into CASSGGGPSQETQYF.

The rearrangement joins TRBV7-2 to TRBJ2-2, with 7 nucleotides matching TRBD1. The CDR3 is 15 amino acids. CDR1 is SGHTA, CDR2 FQGNSA, per germline. The trim removed 6 bases at V and 9 bases at J, leaving 13 bases unmatched. The CDR3 sequence: CASRGTERGTWELFF. DNA of the CDR3: TGTGCCAGCAGAGGGACAGAGAGAGGGACCTGGGAGCTGTTTTTT.

The chain links TRBV15 to TRBJ2-7; 9 nucleotides align to TRBD2. CDR1 LNHNV and CDR2 YYDKDF come from the germline V gene (reference sequence). V gave up 0 bases and J gave up 3 bases; unmatched junction bases: 3. The CDR3 spans 15 residues. The CDR3 region has the DNA TGTGCCACCAGCAGAGAAGCGGGGGGTCTCTACGAGCAGTACTTC. Its translation: CATSREAGGLYEQYF.

The chain has TRBV12-3 or TRBV12-4 and TRBJ1-4; no firm D call. The CDR3 length is 13 residues. Between the trimmed V and J ends, which lost 2 bases and 7 bases, there was a span of 8 bases. Written as DNA, the CDR3 is TGTGCCAGCAGTTTACTGGGTAGTGAAAAACTGTTTTTT. Protein product: CASSLLGSEKLFF.

The chain is built from TRBV2 and TRBJ2-5, with D hard to call. V was pared by 0 bases and J by 3 bases, with 8 bases between. This CDR3 is built from 14 residues. Looked up from germline, CDR1 is SNHLY and CDR2 is FYNNEI. CDR3 protein: CASSEALLEETQYF. The CDR3 DNA follows: TGTGCCAGCAGTGAAGCGCTTCTGGAAGAGACCCAGTACTTC.

In this sample, this clonotype turned up a few times. DNA for the CDR3: TGCAGCGTTGAAGATGATGACTCTGGGGCCAACGTCCTGACTTTC. Its protein is CSVEDDDSGANVLTF. The V gene is TRBV29-1, the J gene TRBJ2-6; D is uncertain. Germline CDR1 SQVTM, CDR2 ANQGSEA. CDR3 length equals 15 residues. Trimming shortened V by 0 bases and J by 0 bases, and 6 bases separated the two germline ends.

A word on this clonotype: Its ends do not fully match the called genes, so a read error is possible. The V and J genes are TRBV7-7 and TRBJ2-5; possibly TRBD2 for D (6 bases). CDR1 is SSHAT and CDR2 is FNYEAQ in the germline V gene (reference sequence). The CDR3 sequence is 13 residues long. As DNA, the CDR3 is TGTGCTAGCAGTAAACTAGCTGGAGAGACCCAGTACTTC. Translated, it gives CASSKLAGETQYF.

This clonotype was counted between two and nine times. This sequence joins TRBV29-1 and TRBJ2-6, with D possibly matching TRBD1 (5 bases). This CDR3 spans 19 amino acids. Germline V gene lookup returns CDR1 SQVTM and CDR2 ANQGSEA. As DNA, the CDR3 is TGCAAAAAGAAACCTAGGGGTATGTTTCCGACCTCTGGGGCCAACGTCCTGACTTTC. It specifies CKKKPRGMFPTSGANVLTF.

The chain carries TRBV29-1 and TRBJ2-5, with 10 bases fitting TRBD2. Germline loops: CDR1 SQVTM, CDR2 ANQGSEA. The CDR3 consists of 12 residues. V was pared by 6 bases and J by 5 bases, with 3 bases of the junction left unmatched. CDR3 region: CSVTSGLETQYF. In DNA form, the CDR3 reads TGCAGCGTGACTAGCGGGTTGGAGACCCAGTACTTC.

J is TRBJ2-7 and V is TRBV6-1, with TRBD2 identical over 9 bases. The CDR3 runs 15 residues. Unmatched junction bases numbered 11, after V lost 6 bases and J lost 5 bases. The germline V gene encodes CDR1 MNHNS and CDR2 SASEGT. As DNA, the CDR3 is TGTGCCAGCAGACCCCAGGGCGGGGGGGCGAACGAGCAGTACTTC. Translating gives CASRPQGGGANEQYF.

This clonotype was observed a few times. The chain is built from TRBV6-4 and TRBJ2-2, with D maybe TRBD2 (5 bases). The V gene's germline CDR1 is MRHNA and CDR2 SNTAGT. Trimming left V 7 bases short and J 5 bases short, with 8 bases between. The CDR3 runs 12 residues. This CDR3 reads CASNTGTGELFF. Written as DNA, the CDR3 is TGTGCCAGCAATACGGGAACCGGGGAGCTGTTTTTT.

This clonotype was seen ten or more times. The chain has TRBV15 and TRBJ2-3, with D possibly matching TRBD2 (5 bases). This CDR3 region has 14 residues. CDR1 is LNHNV and CDR2 is YYDKDF in the germline V gene (reference sequence). The V gene lost 0 bases and the J gene lost 4 bases, with 8 bases spanning the gap. DNA of the CDR3: TGTGCCACCAGCAGAGATCTAGCCGCAGATACGCAGTATTTT. It translates to CATSRDLAADTQYF. Full variable domain (missing parts from reference TRBV15 and TRBJ2-3): DAMVIQNPRYQVTQFGKPVTLSCSQTLNHNVMYWYQQKSSQAPKLLFHYYDKDFNNEADTPDNFQSRRPNTSFCFLDIRSPGLGDTAMYLCATSRDLAADTQYFGPGTRLTVL.